One and the same sample provided the 11 T cell receptor beta chains below, sequenced in a study of T cells after yellow fever vaccination. MiXCR, applied by TCRdb to the 5' RACE reads, yields one record per CDR3 protein. The sample lists under 550,000 distinct CDR3 sequences, around a fifth occurring once. The sequenced sample was PBMCs, obtained approximately 22 days after the first yellow fever vaccination. The origin of the receptors is a man younger than 35 who received the YFV17D yellow fever vaccine.

CDR3 DNA: TGCGCCAGCAACGGGCGGGGGAATTGGTTCTTC. Amino acids: CASNGRGNWFF. The V and J genes are TRBV5-1 and TRBJ2-1; 7 nucleotides match TRBD2. This CDR3 is 11 amino acids long. With V trimmed by 6 bases and J by 15 bases, 9 bases remained unmatched. Germline V gene sequence: CDR1 SGHRS, CDR2 YFSETQ.

This rearrangement joins TRBV24-1 to TRBJ2-1; D remains unclear. CDR1 and CDR2 (germline): KGHDR, SFDVKD. V was cut by 3 bases and J by 0 bases, with 14 bases left in between. The CDR3 extends over 17 amino acids. CDR3 sequence (DNA): TGTGCCACCAGTGATGCTCACTCGCGCAGCTCCTACAATGAGCAGTTCTTC. Amino acid sequence: CATSDAHSRSSYNEQFF.

This clonotype was seen a few times. V is TRBV24-1 and J is TRBJ2-1, with D unclear. The germline gives CDR1 KGHDR, CDR2 SFDVKD. Trimming left V 2 bases short and J 7 bases short, with 14 bases between. The length of the CDR3 is 15 residues. The CDR3 region is CATSDSHEGKNEQFF. CDR3 in DNA: TGTGCCACCAGTGATTCCCATGAAGGGAAGAATGAGCAGTTCTTC.

This chain links TRBV29-1 with TRBJ1-1; 7 bases are a match to TRBD1. This CDR3 is 12 amino acids long. Losses at the gene ends were 6 bases for V and 9 bases for J; bases not matched to a gene: 10. The germline CDR1 and CDR2 sequences are SQVTM and ANQGSEA. The CDR3 sequence is CSVAHGQVQAFF. In DNA form, the CDR3 reads TGCAGCGTCGCACACGGACAGGTCCAAGCTTTCTTT.

The genes are TRBV12-3 or TRBV12-4 and TRBJ1-1; unclear D gene. Between the trimmed V and J ends, which lost 5 bases and 11 bases, there was a span of 12 bases. This CDR3 spans 11 amino acids. The CDR3 DNA reads TGTGCCAGCAGTGTTCGGGGTGAGGCTTTCTTT. As protein: CASSVRGEAFF.

J is TRBJ1-4 and V is TRBV20-1; D remains ambiguous. This CDR3 has 14 amino acids. Germline lookup yields CDR1 DFQATT and CDR2 SNEGSKA (reference sequence). V lost 0 bases, J lost 0 bases, and 5 bases lay in between. As DNA, the CDR3 is TGCAGTGCTAGAGACATCGCAACTAATGAAAAACTGTTTTTT. The encoded protein is CSARDIATNEKLFF.

The sample holds many counts of this clonotype. The chain links TRBV6-5 to TRBJ1-2, with TRBD1 matching over 7 bases. J was trimmed by 8 bases and V by 4 bases; bases with no gene match: 7. This CDR3 comprises 13 residues. The germline gives CDR1 MNHEY, CDR2 SVGAGI. Here the CDR3 DNA reads TGTGCCAGCAGTTTTAGGGGGCGGCGAGGCTACACCTTC. Its protein is CASSFRGRRGYTF.

The chain joins TRBV4-2 to TRBJ2-3, with D possibly being TRBD1 (6 bases). CDR3 length equals 16 residues. CDR1 and CDR2 (germline): LGHNA, YNFKEQ. V was trimmed by 4 bases and J by 3 bases, leaving 17 bases between them. The CDR3 sequence: CASSLNAGAQTDTQYF. CDR3 nucleotides: TGTGCCAGCAGCCTGAATGCAGGGGCACAGACAGATACGCAGTATTTT.

This clonotype has only a few counts. This rearrangement joins TRBV12-3 or TRBV12-4 to TRBJ1-3; no clear D gene. This CDR3 spans 14 amino acids. V lost 6 bases and J 4 bases, leaving 13 bases between the germline ends. The CDR3 DNA follows: TGTGCCAGCAGCCCGGTCGACCCAGGAAACACCATATATTTT. It encodes CASSPVDPGNTIYF.

At least ten counts were recorded for this clonotype. The gene calls are TRBV12-3 or TRBV12-4 and TRBJ1-6; weak D call: TRBD1 (5 bases). The ends were cut back, 1 base at V and 6 bases at J, with 7 bases in the middle. The CDR3 sequence is 14 residues long. The CDR3 sequence: CASSLEGVNSPLHF. The CDR3 coding sequence is TGTGCCAGCAGTTTAGAAGGGGTTAATTCACCCCTCCACTTT.

This clonotype was counted between two and nine times. CDR3 loop: CASSSDRYEQYV. In DNA, the CDR3 is TGTGCCAGCAGTTCCGACAGATACGAGCAGTACGTC. This rearrangement joins TRBV12-3 or TRBV12-4 to TRBJ2-7; D perhaps matches TRBD1 (5 bases). Between the trimmed V and J ends, which lost 4 bases and 4 bases, there was a span of 8 bases. The CDR3 loop spans 12 amino acids.